This T cell receptor (beta chain) comes out of a study of OX40 agonist ivuxolimab in advanced cancers. Background for the entire study: The costimulatory receptor OX40 (CD134) was targeted by ivuxolimab, a fully human IgG2 agonistic monoclonal antibody. Patients were allowed to have had prior anti-PD-1, anti-PD-L1 or anti-CTLA-4 therapy, and around 37% of the dose-escalation patients had previously received checkpoint inhibitors. The dose-escalation cohort was approximately 83% male with a mean age of 60 years, ranging from roughly 23 to 90. The paper describes the monotherapy dose-escalation part (N ≈ 50 patients) of the phase I trial of ivuxolimab. Intravenous ivuxolimab was administered to patients every 2 weeks at six dose levels: 0.01, 0.1, 0.3, 1.5, 3 and 10 mg/kg. Of the roughly 51 patients in dose escalation, some 20 had hepatocellular carcinoma, some 15 had melanoma, 9 had renal cell carcinoma and 9 had head and neck cancer. Peripheral TCRbeta sequencing was intended to test whether TCR sequence diversity was altered and clonal T-cell expansion was caused by ivuxolimab. Partial responses occurred in three dose-escalation patients: two with cutaneous melanoma and one with hepatocellular carcinoma. Overall study results and their limits: In partial responders in the 0.1-3.0 mg/kg groups, normalized peripheral clonal expansion was found to be among the lowest, especially among CD8+ T cells. Which antigens the clonally expanded peripheral T cells were specific for was not determined. After ivuxolimab, expanded clones were on average more numerous among CD8+ T cells than among CD4+ T cells. Low levels of normalized T-cell clonal expansion were also seen in some patients who did not respond. At doses of 0.1 to 3.0 mg/kg, clonal expansion of both CD4+ and CD8+ blood T cells was observed from baseline to week 6.

The trial excluded patients who had a history of autoimmune disease or who were on systemic immunosuppression. Peripheral blood for TCR sequencing was drawn from every dose cohort at baseline, at cycle 4 day 1 and at cycle 7 day 1. Samples were obtained from an open-label, multicenter, first-in-human phase I dose-escalation trial of ivuxolimab. Adults with locally advanced or metastatic melanoma, renal cell carcinoma, hepatocellular carcinoma or head and neck squamous cell carcinoma were enrolled in the trial. Before TCR sequencing, CD4+ and CD8+ T cells were separately sorted from peripheral blood. The germline ends are 17 bases apart after V is trimmed by 2 bases and J by 2 bases. CDR1 and CDR2 are drawn from the germline V gene: SGHTA, FQGNSA. Taken from cysteine to phenylalanine, the CDR3 has 17 residues. The DNA shown is the 51-base CDR3, in frame from base 1. A note on this clone: Its antigen has not been determined. No quality values exist for individual bases; no much larger clone is one base distant.

Genomic DNA was extracted from sorted cells for sequencing of the TCRbeta CDR3 region. The immunoSEQ Assay was used for sequencing of TCRbeta CDR3 regions. TCRdb re-hosts the immuneACCESS table, in-frame sequences only. Its copies lack some clones; in the studies checked, an unresolved V gene accounts for under half of them, and the cause for the rest is not known. This sample is represented by 60,000 to 65,000 clones; approximately 84% of them were singletons. The top ten clonotypes cover around 10% of the sample. This chain joins TRBV7-2 to TRBJ2-3; the D gene identity is not certain. The sequencing here drew on CD4+ or CD8+ T cells sorted from blood, taken in a trial of the OX40 agonist ivuxolimab. The sequence came from an adult with an advanced solid tumor such as melanoma, head and neck, liver or kidney cancer. The CDR3: CASSLQSAVHVTDTQYF. The nucleotides read TGTGCCAGCAGCTTACAATCGGCTGTTCATGTCACAGATACGCAGTATTTT.